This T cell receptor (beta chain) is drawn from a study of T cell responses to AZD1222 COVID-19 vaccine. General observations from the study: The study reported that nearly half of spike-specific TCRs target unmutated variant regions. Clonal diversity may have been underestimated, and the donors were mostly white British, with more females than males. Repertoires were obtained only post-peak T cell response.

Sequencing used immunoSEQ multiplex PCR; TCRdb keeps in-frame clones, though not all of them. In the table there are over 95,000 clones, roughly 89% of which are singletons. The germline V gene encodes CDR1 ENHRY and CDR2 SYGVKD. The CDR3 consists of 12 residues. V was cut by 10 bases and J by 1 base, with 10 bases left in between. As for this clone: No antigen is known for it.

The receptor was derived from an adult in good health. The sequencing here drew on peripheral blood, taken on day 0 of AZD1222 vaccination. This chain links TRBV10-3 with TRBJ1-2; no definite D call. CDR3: CATHQDNYGYTF. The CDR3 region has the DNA TGTGCCACCCATCAGGATAACTATGGCTACACCTTC.